This record looks at one TCR beta chain sequence and its context. Investigators excluded patients with uncontrolled infection, other autoimmune disease, pregnancy or lactation. A roughly 10 ml volume of fresh peripheral blood provided the PBMCs. These data originate in a study of T cells in Graves' hyperthyroidism and ophthalmopathy. The source material, RNA transcripts, was used to amplify TCR beta CDR3 regions. The primer set for the first-round RT-PCR of the TCR CDR3 was HTBI. A single record per CDR3 protein comes from TCRdb applying MiXCR to the multiplex PCR reads. The sample has 130,000 to 150,000 distinct CDR3 sequences; roughly a fifth are singletons. Germline V gives CDR1 DFQATT, CDR2 SNEGSKA (reference sequence). The CDR3 consists of 20 residues. Unmatched junction bases numbered 26, after V lost 6 bases and J lost 6 bases.

The gene calls are TRBV20-1 and TRBJ2-7; 13 positions match TRBD2. The sequencing input was blood. The receptor's source is a woman aged 45-59 years with Graves' hyperthyroidism that later progressed to Graves' ophthalmopathy. The CDR3: CSAVGGQGQPGLAGSFEQYF. The CDR3 region has the DNA TGCAGTGCCGTTGGGGGACAGGGACAGCCGGGACTAGCGGGGAGTTTCGAGCAGTACTTC.